This TCR beta chain was documented in a study of OX40 agonist ivuxolimab in advanced cancers. V lost 6 bases and J lost 0, with 15 bases in between. The CDR3 is made up of 15 amino acids. Germline V gene sequence: CDR1 SEHNR, CDR2 FQNEAQ (reference sequence). TCRdb's table, derived via immunoSEQ multiplex PCR, lists solely in-frame clones and lacks some. This sample has about 36,000 clones, with over 65% found just once. Patients were excluded for autoimmune disease history or systemic immunosuppression. Blood sampling took place at baseline, cycle 4 day 1, and cycle 7 day 1. J is TRBJ2-7 and V is TRBV7-9, with D possibly TRBD1 on 6 matching bases. Sequenced here: CD4+ or CD8+ T cells sorted from blood, sampled in a trial of the OX40 agonist ivuxolimab. This TCR came from an adult with an advanced solid tumor such as melanoma, head and neck, liver or kidney cancer. The CDR3 protein is CASSPMDSLSYEQYF. CDR3 bases: TGTGCCAGCAGTCCCATGGACAGCCTCTCCTACGAGCAGTACTTC.